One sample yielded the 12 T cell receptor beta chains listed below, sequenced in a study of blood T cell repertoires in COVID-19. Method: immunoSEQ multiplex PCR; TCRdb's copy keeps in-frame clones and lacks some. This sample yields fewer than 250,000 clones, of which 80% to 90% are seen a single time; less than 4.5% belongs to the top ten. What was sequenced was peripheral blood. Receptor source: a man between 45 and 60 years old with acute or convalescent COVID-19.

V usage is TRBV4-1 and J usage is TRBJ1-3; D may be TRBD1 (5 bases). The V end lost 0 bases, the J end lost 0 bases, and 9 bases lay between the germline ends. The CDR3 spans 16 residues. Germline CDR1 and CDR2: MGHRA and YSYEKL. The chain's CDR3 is CASSQERGLSGNTIYF. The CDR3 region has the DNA TGCGCCAGCAGCCAAGAGCGGGGACTCTCTGGAAACACCATATATTTT.

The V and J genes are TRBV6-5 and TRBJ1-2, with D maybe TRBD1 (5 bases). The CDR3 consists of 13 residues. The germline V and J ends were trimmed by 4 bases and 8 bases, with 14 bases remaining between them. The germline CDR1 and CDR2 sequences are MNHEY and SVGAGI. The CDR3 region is CASSSHGGEGYTF. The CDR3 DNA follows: TGTGCCAGCAGTTCCCACGGGGGTGAAGGCTACACCTTC.

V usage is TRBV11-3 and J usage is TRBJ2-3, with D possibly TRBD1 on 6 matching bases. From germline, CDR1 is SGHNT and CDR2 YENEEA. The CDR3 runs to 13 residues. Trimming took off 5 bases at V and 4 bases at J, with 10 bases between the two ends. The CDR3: CASSPGTPDTQYF. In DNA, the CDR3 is TGTGCCAGCAGCCCCGGGACACCAGATACGCAGTATTTT.

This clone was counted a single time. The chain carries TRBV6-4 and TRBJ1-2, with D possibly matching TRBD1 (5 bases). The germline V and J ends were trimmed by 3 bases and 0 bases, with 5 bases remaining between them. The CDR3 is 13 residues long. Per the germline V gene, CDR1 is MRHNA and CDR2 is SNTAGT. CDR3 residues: CASSETANYGYTF. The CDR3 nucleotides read TGTGCCAGCAGTGAGACAGCTAACTATGGCTACACCTTC.

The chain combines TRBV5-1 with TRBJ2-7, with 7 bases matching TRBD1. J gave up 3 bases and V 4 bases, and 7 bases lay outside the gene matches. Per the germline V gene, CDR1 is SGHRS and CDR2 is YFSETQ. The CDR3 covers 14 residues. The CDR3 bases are TGCGCCAGCAGCCCAGGGGGAGAGGGCTACGAGCAGTACTTC. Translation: CASSPGGEGYEQYF.

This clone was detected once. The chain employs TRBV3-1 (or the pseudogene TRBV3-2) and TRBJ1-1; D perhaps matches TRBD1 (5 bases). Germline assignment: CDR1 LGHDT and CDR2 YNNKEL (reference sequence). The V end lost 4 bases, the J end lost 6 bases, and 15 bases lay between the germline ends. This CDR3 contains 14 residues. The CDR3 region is CASSLRQGGAEAFF. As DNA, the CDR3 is TGTGCCAGCAGCCTCCGGCAGGGTGGTGCTGAAGCTTTCTTT.

DNA for the CDR3: TGCGCCAGCAGCCCTCAGCAGGGGGCGAGAGGCTACACCTTC. This sequence encodes CASSPQQGARGYTF. The rearrangement links TRBV4-1 to TRBJ1-2; TRBD1 matches 8 bases. The CDR3 is 14 residues long. V shed 4 bases, J shed 8 bases, and the junction held 9 bases outside the gene matches. Germline V CDR1 and CDR2: MGHRA, YSYEKL.

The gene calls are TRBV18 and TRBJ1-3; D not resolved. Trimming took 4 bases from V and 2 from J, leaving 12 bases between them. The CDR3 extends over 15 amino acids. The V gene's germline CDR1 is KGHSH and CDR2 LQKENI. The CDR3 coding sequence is TGTGCCAGCTCACATCCGACTTTACCTGGAAACACCATATATTTT. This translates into CASSHPTLPGNTIYF.

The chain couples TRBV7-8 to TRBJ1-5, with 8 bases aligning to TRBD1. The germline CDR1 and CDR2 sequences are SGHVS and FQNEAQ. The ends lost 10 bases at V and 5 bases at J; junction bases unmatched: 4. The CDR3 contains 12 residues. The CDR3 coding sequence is TGTGCCAACTACAGGGGGTATCAGCCCCAGCATTTT. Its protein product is CANYRGYQPQHF.

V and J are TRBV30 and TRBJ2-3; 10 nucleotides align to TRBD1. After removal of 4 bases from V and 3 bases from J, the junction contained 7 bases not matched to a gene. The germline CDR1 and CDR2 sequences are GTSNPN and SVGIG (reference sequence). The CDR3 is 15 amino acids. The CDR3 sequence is CAWTPGQGMTDTQYF. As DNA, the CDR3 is TGTGCCTGGACCCCGGGACAGGGGATGACAGATACGCAGTATTTT.

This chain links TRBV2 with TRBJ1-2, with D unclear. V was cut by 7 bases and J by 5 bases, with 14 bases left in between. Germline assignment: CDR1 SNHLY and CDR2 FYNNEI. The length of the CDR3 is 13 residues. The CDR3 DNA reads TGTGCCAGCAACGGACTGGACCAGTATGGCTACACCTTC. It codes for CASNGLDQYGYTF. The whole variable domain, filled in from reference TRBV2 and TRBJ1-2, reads EPEVTQTPSHQVTQMGQEVILRCVPISNHLYFYWYRQILGQKVEFLVSFYNNEISEKSEIFDDQFSVERPDGSNFTLKIRSTKLEDSAMYFCASNGLDQYGYTFGSGTRLTVV.

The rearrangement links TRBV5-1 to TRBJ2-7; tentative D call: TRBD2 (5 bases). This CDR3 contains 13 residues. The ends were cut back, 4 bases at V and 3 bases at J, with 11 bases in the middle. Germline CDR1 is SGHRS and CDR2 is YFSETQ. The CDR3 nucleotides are TGCGCCAGCAGCCTGGGAGTAAACTACGAGCAGTACTTC. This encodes CASSLGVNYEQYF.